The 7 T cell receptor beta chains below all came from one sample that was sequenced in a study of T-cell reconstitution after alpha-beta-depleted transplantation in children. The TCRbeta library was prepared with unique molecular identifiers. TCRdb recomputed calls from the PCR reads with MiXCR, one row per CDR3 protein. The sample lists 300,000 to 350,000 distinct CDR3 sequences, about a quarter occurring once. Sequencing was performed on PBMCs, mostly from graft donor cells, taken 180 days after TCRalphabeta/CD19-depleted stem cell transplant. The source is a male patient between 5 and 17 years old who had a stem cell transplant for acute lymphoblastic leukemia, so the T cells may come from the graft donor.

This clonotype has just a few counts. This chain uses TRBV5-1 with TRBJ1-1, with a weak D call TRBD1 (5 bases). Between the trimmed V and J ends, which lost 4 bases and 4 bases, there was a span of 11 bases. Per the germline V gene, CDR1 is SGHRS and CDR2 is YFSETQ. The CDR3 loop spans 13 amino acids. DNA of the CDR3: TGCGCCAGCAGCCCAGGGAAGGGCACTGAAGCTTTCTTT. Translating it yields CASSPGKGTEAFF.

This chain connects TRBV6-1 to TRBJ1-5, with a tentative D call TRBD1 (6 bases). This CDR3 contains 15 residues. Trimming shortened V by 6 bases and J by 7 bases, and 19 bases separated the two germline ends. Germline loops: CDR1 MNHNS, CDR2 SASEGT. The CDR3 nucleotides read TGTGCCAGCAGCCACGGGGCGGGGGCAAGCCAGCCCCAGCATTTT. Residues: CASSHGAGASQPQHF.

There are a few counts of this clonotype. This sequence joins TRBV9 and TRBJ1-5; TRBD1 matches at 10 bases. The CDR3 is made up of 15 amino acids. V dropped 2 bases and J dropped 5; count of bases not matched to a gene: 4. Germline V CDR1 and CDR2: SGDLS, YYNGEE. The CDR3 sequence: CASSVGTGEDQPQHF. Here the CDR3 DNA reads TGTGCCAGCAGCGTGGGGACAGGGGAGGATCAGCCCCAGCATTTT.

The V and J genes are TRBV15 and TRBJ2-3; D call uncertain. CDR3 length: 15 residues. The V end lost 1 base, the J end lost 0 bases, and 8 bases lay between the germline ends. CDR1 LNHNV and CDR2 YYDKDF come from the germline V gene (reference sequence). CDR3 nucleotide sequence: TGTGCCACCAGCAGAGCGGCGGCTAGCACAGATACGCAGTATTTT. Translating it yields CATSRAAASTDTQYF.

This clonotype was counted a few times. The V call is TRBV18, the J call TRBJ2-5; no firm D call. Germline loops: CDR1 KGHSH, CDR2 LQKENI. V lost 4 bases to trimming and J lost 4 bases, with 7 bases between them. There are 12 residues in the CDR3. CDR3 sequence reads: CASSRAAETQYF. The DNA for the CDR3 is TGTGCCAGCTCACGCGCAGCAGAGACCCAGTACTTC. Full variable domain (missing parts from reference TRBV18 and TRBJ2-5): NAGVMQNPRHLVRRRGQEARLRCSPMKGHSHVYWYRQLPEEGLKFMVYLQKENIIDESGMPKERFSAEFPKEGPSILRIQQVVRGDSAAYFCASSRAAETQYFGPGTRLLVL.

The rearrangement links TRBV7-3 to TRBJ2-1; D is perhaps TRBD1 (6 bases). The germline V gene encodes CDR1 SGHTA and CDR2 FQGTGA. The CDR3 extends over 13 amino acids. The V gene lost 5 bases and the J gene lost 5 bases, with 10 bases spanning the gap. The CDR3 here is CASSRGHNNEQFF. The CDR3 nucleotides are TGTGCCAGCAGCCGGGGACACAACAATGAGCAGTTCTTC.

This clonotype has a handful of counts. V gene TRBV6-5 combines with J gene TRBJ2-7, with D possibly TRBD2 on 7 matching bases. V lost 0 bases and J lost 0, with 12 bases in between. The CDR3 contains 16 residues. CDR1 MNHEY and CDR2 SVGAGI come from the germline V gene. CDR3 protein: CASSYSQRDNSYEQYF. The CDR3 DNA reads TGTGCCAGCAGTTACTCTCAGCGGGACAACTCCTACGAGCAGTACTTC.